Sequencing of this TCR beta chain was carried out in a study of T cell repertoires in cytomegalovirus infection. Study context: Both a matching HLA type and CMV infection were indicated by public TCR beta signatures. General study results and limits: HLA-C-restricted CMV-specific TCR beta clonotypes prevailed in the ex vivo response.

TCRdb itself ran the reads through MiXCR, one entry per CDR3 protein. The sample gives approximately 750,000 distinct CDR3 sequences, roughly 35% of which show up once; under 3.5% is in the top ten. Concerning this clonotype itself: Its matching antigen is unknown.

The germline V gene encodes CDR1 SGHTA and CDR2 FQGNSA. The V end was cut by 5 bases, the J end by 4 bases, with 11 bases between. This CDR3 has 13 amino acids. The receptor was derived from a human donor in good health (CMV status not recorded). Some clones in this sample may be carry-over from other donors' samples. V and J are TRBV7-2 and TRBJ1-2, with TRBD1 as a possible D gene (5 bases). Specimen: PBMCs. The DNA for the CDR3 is TGTGCCAGCAGCCAAGGCCAGGGCTATGGCTACACCTTC. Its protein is CASSQGQGYGYTF.